Presented here are 32 T cell receptor beta chains from one specimen sequenced in a study of tumour-infiltrating T cells in Burkitt lymphoma. Sequenced by immunoSEQ multiplex PCR; TCRdb stores in-frame clones only, minus some. The data contain some 2,600 clones, roughly 14% of them singletons. The sequenced material came from tumor tissue. The receptors shown here come from a human donor with Burkitt lymphoma.

This clone was counted a few times. This chain uses TRBV5-6 with TRBJ1-5; D ambiguous. The germline V and J ends were trimmed by 0 bases and 5 bases, with 12 bases remaining between them. Germline V gives CDR1 SGHDT, CDR2 YYEEEE. The CDR3 runs 15 residues. CDR3 DNA sequence: TGTGCCAGCAGCTTGGCCGGGCGAGGTGATCAGCCCCAGCATTTT. Amino acids: CASSLAGRGDQPQHF.

The V gene is TRBV11-2, the J gene TRBJ2-3; D is possibly TRBD2 (5 bases). This CDR3 is 15 amino acids long. CDR1 and CDR2 (germline): SGHAT, FQNNGV. Trimming removed 6 bases from V and 1 base from J, with 14 bases in between. In DNA form, the CDR3 reads TGTGCCAGCAGTTCCCGCGGACTGGGCACAGATACGCAGTATTTT. This sequence encodes CASSSRGLGTDTQYF.

This clone was detected once. The same CDR3 can be traced to other DNA sequences in this sample. V gene TRBV7-2 combines with J gene TRBJ1-1; D unresolved. There are 12 residues in the CDR3. Germline-derived CDR1 and CDR2 are SGHTA and FQGNSA. Trimming took off 1 base at V and 5 bases at J, with 5 bases between the two ends. DNA for the CDR3: TGTGCCAGCAGCTTAGTTTATACTGAAGCTTTCTTT. Protein: CASSLVYTEAFF. Filled out from reference TRBV7-2 and TRBJ1-1, the complete variable domain reads GAGVSQSPSNKVTEKGKDVELRCDPISGHTALYWYRQSLGQGLEFLIYFQGNSAPDKSGLPSDRFSAERTGGSVSTLTIQRTQQEDSAVYLCASSLVYTEAFFGQGTRLTVV.

The V call is TRBV5-6, the J call TRBJ2-7; D gene unclear. The CDR3 sequence is 12 residues long. The germline V and J ends were trimmed by 4 bases and 2 bases, with 7 bases remaining between them. Germline V gene lookup returns CDR1 SGHDT and CDR2 YYEEEE. DNA of the CDR3: TGTGCCAGCAGCCGAACACCCTACGAGCAGTACTTC. Translation gives CASSRTPYEQYF.

This clone was seen a few times. This chain links TRBV20-1 with TRBJ2-7, with D perhaps TRBD1 (6 bases). Germline CDR1 is DFQATT and CDR2 is SNEGSKA (reference sequence). The CDR3 length is 11 residues. V gave up 8 bases and J gave up 5 bases, with 13 bases separating them. CDR3 nucleotide sequence: TGCAGTAGACTACAGGGAAACGAGCAGTACTTC. Residues: CSRLQGNEQYF.

A word on this clone: The same CDR3 can be traced to other DNA sequences in this sample. The rearrangement joins TRBV7-9 to TRBJ1-1; no reliable D call. There are 11 residues in the CDR3. V dropped 3 bases and J dropped 5 bases, with 4 bases sitting between them. Germline loops: CDR1 SEHNR, CDR2 FQNEAQ (reference sequence). In DNA form, the CDR3 reads TGTGCCAGCAGCTTGGTAACTGAAGCTTTCTTT. Translating gives CASSLVTEAFF. The whole variable domain, remainder taken from reference TRBV7-9 and TRBJ1-1, is DTGVSQNPRHKITKRGQNVTFRCDPISEHNRLYWYRQTLGQGPEFLTYFQNEAQLEKSRLLSDRFSAERPKGSFSTLEIQRTEQGDSAMYLCASSLVTEAFFGQGTRLTVV.

The rearrangement links TRBV6-5 to TRBJ1-1; TRBD1 matches 7 bases. With V trimmed by 8 bases and J by 2 bases, 5 bases remained unmatched. The CDR3 loop spans 13 amino acids. Germline V gives CDR1 MNHEY, CDR2 SVGAGI. The CDR3 DNA sequence: TGTGCCAGCCTCGGGACAGCTAACACTGAAGCTTTCTTT. Translation: CASLGTANTEAFF.

This clone was picked up a small number of times. The V call is TRBV7-6, the J call TRBJ1-4, with D possibly TRBD1 on 6 matching bases. The germline CDR1 and CDR2 sequences are SGHVS and FNYEAQ. Trimming cost V 5 bases and J 8 bases, with 21 bases left between them. There are 16 residues in the CDR3. CDR3 sequence: CASSVTGLRSGEKLFF. CDR3 in DNA: TGTGCCAGCAGCGTTACAGGGTTGCGGTCAGGAGAAAAACTGTTTTTT.

This clone was picked up a small number of times. The V and J genes are TRBV30 and TRBJ1-2; D remains unclear. Trimming shortened V by 2 bases and J by 5 bases, and 6 bases separated the two germline ends. Germline CDR1 is GTSNPN and CDR2 is SVGIG (reference sequence). CDR3 length equals 11 residues. CDR3 bases: TGTGCCTGGAGTAACAGATATGGCTACACCTTC. It codes for CAWSNRYGYTF.

This chain connects TRBV5-1 to TRBJ1-2, with 9 bases that match TRBD1. Trimming cost V 5 bases and J 2 bases; bases outside gene matches: 4. This CDR3 is built from 14 residues. CDR1 is SGHRS, CDR2 YFSETQ, per germline. CDR3 in amino acids: CASRWTGANYGYTF. DNA for the CDR3: TGCGCCAGCAGGTGGACAGGGGCCAACTATGGCTACACCTTC.

This clone was recorded a few times. The J gene is TRBJ1-1, the V gene TRBV5-8; TRBD1 matches 8 bases. V shed 7 bases, J shed 1 base, and the junction held 6 bases outside the gene matches. The CDR3 consists of 14 residues. Germline CDR1 SGHTS, CDR2 YDEGEE. CDR3 DNA sequence: TGTGCCAGCCGCTATGGGACAGGGAACACTGAAGCTTTCTTT. Protein: CASRYGTGNTEAFF.

This chain links TRBV7-9 with TRBJ1-1; D is undetermined. The CDR3 loop spans 12 amino acids. CDR1 and CDR2 from the germline V gene are SEHNR and FQNEAQ (reference sequence). The germline V and J ends were trimmed by 4 bases and 4 bases, with 7 bases remaining between them. The CDR3 loop is CASSSRGTEAFF. The CDR3 bases are TGTGCCAGCAGCTCCCGGGGCACTGAAGCTTTCTTT. Variable domain in full (rest from reference TRBV7-9 and TRBJ1-1): DTGVSQNPRHKITKRGQNVTFRCDPISEHNRLYWYRQTLGQGPEFLTYFQNEAQLEKSRLLSDRFSAERPKGSFSTLEIQRTEQGDSAMYLCASSSRGTEAFFGQGTRLTVV.

The chain employs TRBV21-1 and TRBJ1-5. TRBV21-1 is a known pseudogene. The CDR3 length is 16 residues. CDR3 nucleotide sequence: TGTGCCAGCAGCAAAGTTGCGGGGAATGGCAATCAGCCCCAGCATTTT. Protein: CASSKVAGNGNQPQHF.

Regarding this clone: Other DNA sequences of this sample code for an identical CDR3. The chain has TRBV7-9 and TRBJ2-2; 7 bases are shared with TRBD2. Germline assignment: CDR1 SEHNR and CDR2 FQNEAQ (reference sequence). The CDR3 length is 14 residues. With V trimmed by 5 bases and J by 5 bases, 5 bases remained unmatched. CDR3 sequence: CASSRSGVTGELFF. CDR3 in DNA: TGTGCCAGCAGCCGAAGCGGGGTTACCGGGGAGCTGTTTTTT.

This clone was seen a handful of times. This chain connects TRBV7-2 to TRBJ2-1; 10 nucleotides match TRBD2. The V segment lost 4 bases and the J segment 4 bases; nucleotides outside the gene matches: 7. The CDR3 totals 16 residues. The germline V gene encodes CDR1 SGHTA and CDR2 FQGNSA. CDR3 in DNA: TGTGCCAGCAGCTATATAGCGGGGGGCCTTTACAATGAGCAGTTCTTC. Translated: CASSYIAGGLYNEQFF.

There are a few counts of this clone. The CDR3 protein is CSVEDMGQGVPGGGEQYF. CDR3 sequence (DNA): TGCAGCGTTGAAGATATGGGACAGGGGGTGCCGGGGGGCGGCGAGCAGTACTTC. The rearrangement joins TRBV29-1 to TRBJ2-7; 11 positions match TRBD1. Losses at the gene ends were 0 bases for V and 6 bases for J; bases not matched to a gene: 16. Germline V gene data show CDR1 as SQVTM and CDR2 as ANQGSEA. This CDR3 spans 18 amino acids.

The V call is TRBV6-1, the J call TRBJ1-2; possible D gene TRBD1, 6 bases. Trimming took off 5 bases at V and 5 bases at J, with 18 bases between the two ends. This CDR3 is built from 15 residues. The V gene's germline CDR1 is MNHNS and CDR2 SASEGT. The CDR3 DNA sequence: TGTGCCAGCAGTCCTCGCGGTGCGGGGGCATATGGCTACACCTTC. Translation: CASSPRGAGAYGYTF.

The chain is built from TRBV28 and TRBJ1-3, with D unresolved. Germline lookup yields CDR1 MDHEN and CDR2 SYDVKM. V lost 4 bases and J lost 0, with 4 bases in between. The CDR3 is 13 amino acids. CDR3 bases: TGTGCCAGCAGTTCCGACTCTGGAAACACCATATATTTT. Residues: CASSSDSGNTIYF.

This clone was seen a few times. The chain joins TRBV28 to TRBJ1-6, with D hard to call. Germline V gene sequence: CDR1 MDHEN, CDR2 SYDVKM. The germline V and J ends were trimmed by 6 bases and 14 bases, with 14 bases remaining between them. CDR3 length equals 12 residues. CDR3 DNA: TGTGCCAGCAGCCAGACCCCGTTGTCCCTCCACTTT. This sequence encodes CASSQTPLSLHF.

V usage is TRBV14 and J usage is TRBJ2-5, with D unresolved. Germline CDR1 SGHDN, CDR2 FVKESK. This CDR3 has 13 residues. V lost 3 bases to trimming and J lost 1 base, with 6 bases between them. The CDR3 DNA reads as TGTGCCAGCAGCCACAGTCCCCAAGAGACCCAGTACTTC. Amino acids: CASSHSPQETQYF.

This clone was counted between two and nine times. This chain connects TRBV5-1 to TRBJ1-6; D call uncertain. Germline values: CDR1 SGHRS, CDR2 YFSETQ. V was cut by 0 bases and J by 9 bases, with 13 bases left in between. The CDR3 length is 15 residues. The DNA of the CDR3 is TGCGCCAGCAGCTTGGGTCCGGGAGTGGGTTCACCCCTCCACTTT. It codes for CASSLGPGVGSPLHF.

This clone appeared a few times. The chain recombines TRBV6-1 with TRBJ2-5; D might be TRBD2 (5 bases). The length of the CDR3 is 15 residues. The germline V gene has CDR1 MNHNS and CDR2 SASEGT. V was clipped by 6 bases and J by 2 bases, with 16 bases between them. CDR3 residues: CASSAWGDLQETQYF. The CDR3 region has the DNA TGTGCCAGCAGCGCCTGGGGAGACTTACAAGAGACCCAGTACTTC.

V usage is TRBV6-5 and J usage is TRBJ2-1; 8 bases align to TRBD1. The CDR3 length is 15 residues. Germline V lookup: CDR1 MNHEY, CDR2 SVGAGI. V lost 2 bases and J lost 8; bases outside the gene matches: 8. CDR3 sequence (DNA): TGTGCCAGCAGTTACCCGGGACAGGCGAGGGATGAGCAGTTCTTC. Its protein product is CASSYPGQARDEQFF.

This sequence joins TRBV2 and TRBJ2-5, with 9 positions matching TRBD2. The CDR3 extends over 13 amino acids. CDR1 is SNHLY and CDR2 is FYNNEI in the germline V gene. V was pared by 10 bases and J by 5 bases, with 8 bases of the junction left unmatched. CDR3 residues: CATAREGSETQYF. In DNA form, the CDR3 reads TGTGCCACCGCGCGGGAGGGCAGTGAGACCCAGTACTTC.

The rearrangement joins TRBV4-1 to TRBJ1-3; the D is unclear. This CDR3 region has 14 residues. Germline loops: CDR1 MGHRA, CDR2 YSYEKL. V was clipped by 0 bases and J by 2 bases, with 5 bases between them. The CDR3 protein is CASSQDSPGNTIYF. The CDR3, as DNA: TGCGCCAGCAGCCAAGATAGTCCTGGAAACACCATATATTTT.

This chain uses TRBV4-1 with TRBJ1-4; D is uncertain. The ends were cut back, 0 bases at V and 8 bases at J, with 16 bases in the middle. The germline CDR1 and CDR2 sequences are MGHRA and YSYEKL. The CDR3 has 16 amino acids. CDR3 loop: CASSQDPVGLEEKLFF. CDR3 coding DNA: TGCGCCAGCAGCCAAGATCCAGTCGGCCTTGAGGAAAAACTGTTTTTT.

This clone showed up just a few times. The J gene is TRBJ2-7, the V gene TRBV4-1, with D perhaps TRBD2 (6 bases). V was pared by 2 bases and J by 6 bases, with 11 bases between. This CDR3 spans 13 amino acids. From germline, CDR1 is MGHRA and CDR2 YSYEKL. CDR3 bases: TGCGCCAGCAGCCAAAGGGGAGGTTCCGAGCAGTACTTC. This codes for CASSQRGGSEQYF.

V gene TRBV29-1 combines with J gene TRBJ1-1; perhaps TRBD1 as D (6 bases). With 4 bases removed from V and 8 bases from J, the gap between germline ends came to 14 bases. This CDR3 is built from 12 residues. The germline CDR1 and CDR2 sequences are SQVTM and ANQGSEA. The CDR3 nucleotides are TGCAGCGTTGCGGGGGGCGGGCGGGAAGCTTTCTTT. Translated, it gives CSVAGGGREAFF.

The V and J genes are TRBV29-1 and TRBJ1-5; tentatively, D is TRBD1 (5 bases). This CDR3 has 14 residues. The germline V gene has CDR1 SQVTM and CDR2 ANQGSEA. V lost 4 bases and J lost 2, with 12 bases in between. The CDR3 sequence is CSVGSVGGNQPQHF. Here the CDR3 DNA reads TGCAGCGTTGGCAGCGTGGGGGGCAATCAGCCCCAGCATTTT.

This clone was observed a few times. The chain has TRBV5-1 and TRBJ1-1; a possible D gene is TRBD1 (5 bases). The CDR3 contains 15 residues. Trimming shortened V by 1 base and J by 1 base, and 11 bases separated the two germline ends. In germline, CDR1 is SGHRS, CDR2 YFSETQ. The CDR3 coding sequence is TGCGCCAGCAGCTTGAACCGGGACGGGAACACTGAAGCTTTCTTT. It translates to CASSLNRDGNTEAFF. Full variable domain (outside the CDR3, taken from reference TRBV5-1 and TRBJ1-1): KAGVTQTPRYLIKTRGQQVTLSCSPISGHRSVSWYQQTPGQGLQFLFEYFSETQRNKGNFPGRFSGRQFSNSRSEMNVSTLELGDSALYLCASSLNRDGNTEAFFGQGTRLTVV.

The CDR3 DNA reads as TGTGCCAGTAGTACGGGGGGCGGAAATCAGCCCCAGCATTTT. It is translated as CASSTGGGNQPQHF. This sequence joins TRBV19 and TRBJ1-5; tentative D call: TRBD1 (6 bases). Germline CDR1 LNHDA, CDR2 SQIVND (reference sequence). The CDR3 runs 14 residues. V was pared by 4 bases and J by 4 bases, with 11 bases between. The complete variable domain, with remaining parts taken from reference TRBV19 and TRBJ1-5, reads DGGITQSPKYLFRKEGQNVTLSCEQNLNHDAMYWYRQDPGQGLRLIYYSQIVNDFQKGDIAEGYSVSREKKESFPLTVTSAQKNPTAFYLCASSTGGGNQPQHFGDGTRLSIL.

The rearrangement uses TRBV6-5 and TRBJ1-3, with unresolved D. Trimming took 8 bases from V and 0 from J, leaving 11 bases between them. Per the germline V gene, CDR1 is MNHEY and CDR2 is SVGAGI. This CDR3 is built from 14 residues. The CDR3 region has the DNA TGTGCCAGCGGGTTTCTCTACTCTGGAAACACCATATATTTT. Translation: CASGFLYSGNTIYF.